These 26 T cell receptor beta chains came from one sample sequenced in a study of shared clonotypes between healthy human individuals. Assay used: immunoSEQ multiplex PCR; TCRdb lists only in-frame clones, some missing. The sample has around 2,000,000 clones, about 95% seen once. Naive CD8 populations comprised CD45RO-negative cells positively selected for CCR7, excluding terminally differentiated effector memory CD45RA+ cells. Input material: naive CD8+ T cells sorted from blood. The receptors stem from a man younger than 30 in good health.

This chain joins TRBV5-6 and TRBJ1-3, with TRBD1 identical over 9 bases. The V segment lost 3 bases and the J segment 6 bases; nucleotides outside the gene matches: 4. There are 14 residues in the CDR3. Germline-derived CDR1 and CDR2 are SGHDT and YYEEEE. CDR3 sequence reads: CASSWGQGENTIYF. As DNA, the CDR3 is TGTGCCAGCAGCTGGGGACAGGGCGAAAACACCATATATTTT.

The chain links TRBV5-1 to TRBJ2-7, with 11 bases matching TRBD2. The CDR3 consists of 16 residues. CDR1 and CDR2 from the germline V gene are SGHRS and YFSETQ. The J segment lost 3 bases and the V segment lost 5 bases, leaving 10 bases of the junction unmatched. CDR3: CASSLRLAGLFYEQYF. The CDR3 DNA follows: TGCGCCAGCAGTCTCCGACTAGCGGGGCTGTTCTACGAGCAGTACTTC. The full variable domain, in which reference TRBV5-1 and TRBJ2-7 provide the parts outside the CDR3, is KAGVTQTPRYLIKTRGQQVTLSCSPISGHRSVSWYQQTPGQGLQFLFEYFSETQRNKGNFPGRFSGRQFSNSRSEMNVSTLELGDSALYLCASSLRLAGLFYEQYFGPGTRLTVT.

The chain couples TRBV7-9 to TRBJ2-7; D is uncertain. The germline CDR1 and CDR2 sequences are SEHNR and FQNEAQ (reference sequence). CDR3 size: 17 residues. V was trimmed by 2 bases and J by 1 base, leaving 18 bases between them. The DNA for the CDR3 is TGTGCCAGCAGCTTAAACGAGCGACCGCCCTGGTCCTACGAGCAGTACTTC. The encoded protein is CASSLNERPPWSYEQYF.

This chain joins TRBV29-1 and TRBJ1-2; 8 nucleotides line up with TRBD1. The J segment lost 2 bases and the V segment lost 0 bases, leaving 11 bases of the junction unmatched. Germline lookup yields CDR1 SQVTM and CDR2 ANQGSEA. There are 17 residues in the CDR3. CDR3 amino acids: CSVEDWQGASLNYGYTF. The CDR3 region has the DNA TGCAGCGTTGAAGATTGGCAGGGGGCGAGTTTGAACTATGGCTACACCTTC.

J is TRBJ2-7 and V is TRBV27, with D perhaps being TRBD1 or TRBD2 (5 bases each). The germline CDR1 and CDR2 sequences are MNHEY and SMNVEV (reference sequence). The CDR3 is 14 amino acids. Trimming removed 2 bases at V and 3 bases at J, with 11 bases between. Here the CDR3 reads CASSLTGTNYEQYF. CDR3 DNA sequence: TGTGCCAGCAGTTTAACCGGGACGAACTACGAGCAGTACTTC.

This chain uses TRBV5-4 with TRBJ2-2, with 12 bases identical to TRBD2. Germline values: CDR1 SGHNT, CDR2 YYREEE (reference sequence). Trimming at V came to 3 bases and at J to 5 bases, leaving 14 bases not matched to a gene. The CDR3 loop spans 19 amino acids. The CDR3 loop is CASSSGLAGNPGRTGELFF. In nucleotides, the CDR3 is TGTGCCAGCAGCTCTGGACTAGCGGGAAACCCGGGGAGGACCGGGGAGCTGTTTTTT. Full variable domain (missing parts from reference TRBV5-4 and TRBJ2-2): ETGVTQSPTHLIKTRGQQVTLRCSSQSGHNTVSWYQQALGQGPQFIFQYYREEENGRGNFPPRFSGLQFPNYSSELNVNALELDDSALYLCASSSGLAGNPGRTGELFFGEGSRLTVL.

The CDR3 sequence: CASSVFQGLTMNTEAFF. CDR3 sequence (DNA): TGCGCCAGCAGCGTTTTCCAGGGGCTAACCATGAACACTGAAGCTTTCTTT. The genes are TRBV5-1 and TRBJ1-1; possibly TRBD1 for D (6 bases). The CDR3 spans 17 residues. V lost 4 bases to trimming and J lost 0 bases, with 19 bases between them. Looked up from germline, CDR1 is SGHRS and CDR2 is YFSETQ.

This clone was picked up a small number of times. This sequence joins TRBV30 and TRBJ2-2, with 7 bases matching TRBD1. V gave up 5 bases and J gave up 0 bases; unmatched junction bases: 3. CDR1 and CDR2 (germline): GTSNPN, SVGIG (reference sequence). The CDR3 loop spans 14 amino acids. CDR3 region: CAWEGTANTGELFF. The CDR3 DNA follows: TGTGCCTGGGAGGGGACAGCGAACACCGGGGAGCTGTTTTTT. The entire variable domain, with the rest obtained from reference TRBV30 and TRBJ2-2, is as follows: SQTIHQWPATLVQPVGSPLSLECTVEGTSNPNLYWYRQAAGRGLQLLFYSVGIGQISSEVPQNLSASRPQDRQFILSSKKLLLSDSGFYLCAWEGTANTGELFFGEGSRLTVL.

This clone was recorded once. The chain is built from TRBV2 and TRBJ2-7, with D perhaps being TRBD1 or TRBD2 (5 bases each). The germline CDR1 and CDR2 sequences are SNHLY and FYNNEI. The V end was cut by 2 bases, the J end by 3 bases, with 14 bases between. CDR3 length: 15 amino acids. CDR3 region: CASSESPGTLYEQYF. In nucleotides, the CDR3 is TGTGCCAGCAGTGAATCCCCCGGGACCCTCTACGAGCAGTACTTC. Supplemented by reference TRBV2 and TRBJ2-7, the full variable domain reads EPEVTQTPSHQVTQMGQEVILRCVPISNHLYFYWYRQILGQKVEFLVSFYNNEISEKSEIFDDQFSVERPDGSNFTLKIRSTKLEDSAMYFCASSESPGTLYEQYFGPGTRLTVT.

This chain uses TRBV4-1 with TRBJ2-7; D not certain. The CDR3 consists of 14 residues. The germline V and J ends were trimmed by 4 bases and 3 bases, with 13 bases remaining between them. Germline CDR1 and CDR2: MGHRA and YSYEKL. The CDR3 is CASSPSPGHYEQYF. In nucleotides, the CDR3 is TGCGCCAGCAGCCCTAGTCCAGGCCACTACGAGCAGTACTTC.

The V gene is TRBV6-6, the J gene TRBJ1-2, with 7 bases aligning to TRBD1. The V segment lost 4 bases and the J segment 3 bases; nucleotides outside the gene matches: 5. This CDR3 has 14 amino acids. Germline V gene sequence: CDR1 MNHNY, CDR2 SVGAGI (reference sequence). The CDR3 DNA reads TGTGCCAGCAGTTTAACCGGGACAGACTATGGCTACACCTTC. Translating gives CASSLTGTDYGYTF.

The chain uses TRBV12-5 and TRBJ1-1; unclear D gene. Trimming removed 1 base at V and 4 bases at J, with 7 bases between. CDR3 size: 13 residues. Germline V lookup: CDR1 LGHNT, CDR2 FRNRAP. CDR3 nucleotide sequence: TGTGCTAGTGGTTTGGACTATACCACTGAAGCTTTCTTT. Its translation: CASGLDYTTEAFF. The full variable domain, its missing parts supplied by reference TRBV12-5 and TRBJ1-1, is DARVTQTPRHKVTEMGQEVTMRCQPILGHNTVFWYRQTMMQGLELLAYFRNRAPLDDSGMPKDRFSAEMPDATLATLKIQPSEPRDSAVYFCASGLDYTTEAFFGQGTRLTVV.

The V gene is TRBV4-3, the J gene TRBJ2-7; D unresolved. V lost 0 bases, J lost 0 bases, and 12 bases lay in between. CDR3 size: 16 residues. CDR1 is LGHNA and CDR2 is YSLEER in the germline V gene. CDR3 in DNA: TGCGCCAGCAGCCAAGATGTGGGCGTAAGCTCCTACGAGCAGTACTTC. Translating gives CASSQDVGVSSYEQYF.

The CDR3 loop is CAWSVLAGGQSSYNEQFF. DNA for the CDR3: TGTGCCTGGAGTGTACTAGCGGGGGGGCAGAGCTCCTACAATGAGCAGTTCTTC. The chain has TRBV30 and TRBJ2-1; 13 positions agree with TRBD2. Germline assignment: CDR1 GTSNPN and CDR2 SVGIG (reference sequence). CDR3 length equals 18 residues. V lost 0 bases, J lost 0 bases, and 5 bases stayed unmatched.

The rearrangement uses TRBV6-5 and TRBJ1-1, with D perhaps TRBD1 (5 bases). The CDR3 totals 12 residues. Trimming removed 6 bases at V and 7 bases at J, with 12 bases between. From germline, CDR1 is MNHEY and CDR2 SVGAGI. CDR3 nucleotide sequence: TGTGCCAGCAGCCAGGGCCAGGGTGAAGCTTTCTTT. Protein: CASSQGQGEAFF.

CDR3 in amino acids: CASSRTVNTEAFF. CDR3 sequence (DNA): TGTGCCAGCAGCCGGACAGTGAACACTGAAGCTTTCTTT. The chain has TRBV9 and TRBJ1-1; D is possibly TRBD1 (6 bases). The CDR3 extends over 13 amino acids. Germline V CDR1 and CDR2: SGDLS, YYNGEE. V lost 4 bases, J lost 0 bases, and 7 bases lay in between.

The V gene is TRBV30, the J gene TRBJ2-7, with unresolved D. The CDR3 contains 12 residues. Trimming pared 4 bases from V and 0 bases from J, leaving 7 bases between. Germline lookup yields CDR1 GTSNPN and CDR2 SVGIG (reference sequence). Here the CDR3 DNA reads TGTGCCTGGATTGAGAGCTCCTACGAGCAGTACTTC. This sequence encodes CAWIESSYEQYF.

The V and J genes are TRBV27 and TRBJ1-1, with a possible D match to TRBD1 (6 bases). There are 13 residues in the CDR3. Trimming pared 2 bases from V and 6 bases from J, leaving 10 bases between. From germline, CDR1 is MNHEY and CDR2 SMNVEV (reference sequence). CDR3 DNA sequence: TGTGCCAGCAGTTTAATACAGGGCCCTGAAGCTTTCTTT. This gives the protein CASSLIQGPEAFF.

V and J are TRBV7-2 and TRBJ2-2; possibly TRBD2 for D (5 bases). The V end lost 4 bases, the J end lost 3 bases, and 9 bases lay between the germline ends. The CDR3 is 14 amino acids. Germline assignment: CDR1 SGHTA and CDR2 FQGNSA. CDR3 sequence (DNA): TGTGCCAGCAGCTCGGGGATTCACACCGGGGAGCTGTTTTTT. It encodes CASSSGIHTGELFF.

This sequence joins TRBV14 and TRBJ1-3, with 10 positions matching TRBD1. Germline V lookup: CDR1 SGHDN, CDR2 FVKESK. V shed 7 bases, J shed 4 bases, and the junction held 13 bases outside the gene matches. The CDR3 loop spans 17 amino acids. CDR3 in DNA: TGTGCCAGCATAGTCTGGGGAGACAGGGGGCCCGGAAACACCATATATTTT. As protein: CASIVWGDRGPGNTIYF.

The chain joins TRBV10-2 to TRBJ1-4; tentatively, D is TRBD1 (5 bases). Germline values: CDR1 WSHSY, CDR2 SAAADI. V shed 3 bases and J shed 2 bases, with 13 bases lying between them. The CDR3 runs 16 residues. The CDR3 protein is CASSEAAGLTNEKLFF. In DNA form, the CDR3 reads TGCGCCAGCAGTGAAGCGGCAGGGCTTACTAATGAAAAACTGTTTTTT.

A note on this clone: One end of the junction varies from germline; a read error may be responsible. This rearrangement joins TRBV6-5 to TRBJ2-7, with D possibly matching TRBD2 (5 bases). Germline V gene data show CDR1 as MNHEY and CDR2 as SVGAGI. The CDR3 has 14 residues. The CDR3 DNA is TGTGCCAGCAGGACCCGGGGTGGCTCCAACGAGCAGTACTTC. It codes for CASRTRGGSNEQYF.

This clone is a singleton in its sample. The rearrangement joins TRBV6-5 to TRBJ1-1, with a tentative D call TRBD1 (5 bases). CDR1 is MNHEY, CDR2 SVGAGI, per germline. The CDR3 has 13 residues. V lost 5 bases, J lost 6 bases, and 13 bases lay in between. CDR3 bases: TGTGCCAGCAGTCCTATTTGGGGGGCTGAAGCTTTCTTT. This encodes CASSPIWGAEAFF.

The CDR3, as DNA: TGTGCCAGTAGTATCTACCAGGGGGTACAAGAGACCCAGTACTTC. The encoded protein is CASSIYQGVQETQYF. V and J are TRBV19 and TRBJ2-5; 7 positions agree with TRBD1. The V segment lost 3 bases and the J segment 2 bases; nucleotides outside the gene matches: 6. CDR1 is LNHDA and CDR2 is SQIVND in the germline V gene (reference sequence). CDR3 length: 15 residues.

The CDR3: CASSPTGGTGELFF. DNA of the CDR3: TGTGCCAGCAGCCCTACAGGGGGCACCGGGGAGCTGTTTTTT. The J gene is TRBJ2-2, the V gene TRBV6-5, with 8 positions matching TRBD1. CDR1 and CDR2 (germline): MNHEY, SVGAGI. This CDR3 is 14 amino acids long. The ends lost 6 bases at V and 4 bases at J; junction bases unmatched: 4.

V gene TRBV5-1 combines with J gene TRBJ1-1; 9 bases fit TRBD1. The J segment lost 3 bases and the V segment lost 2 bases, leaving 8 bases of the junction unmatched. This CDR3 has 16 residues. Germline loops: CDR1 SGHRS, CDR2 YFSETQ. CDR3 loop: CASSLVGQGRDTEAFF. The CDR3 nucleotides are TGCGCCAGCAGCTTAGTGGGACAGGGTCGGGACACTGAAGCTTTCTTT.